The sequence of this T cell receptor beta chain was determined in a study of cytomegalovirus exposure and HLA in healthy donors. PCR used 60 Vbeta primers and 13 Jbeta primers. This table comes from immunoSEQ multiplex PCR, and its TCRdb copy is limited to in-frame clones, with some not included. Of 150,000 or so clones in the sample, 80% were seen once. This CDR3 is built from 14 residues. Germline V lookup: CDR1 MNHEY, CDR2 SVGAGI. The V end was cut by 3 bases, the J end by 3 bases, with 9 bases between. The TCR was taken from a woman aged 40 to 50 in good health and CMV-seronegative. This chain joins TRBV6-5 and TRBJ1-5; maybe TRBD1 (6 bases). The specimen sequenced was PBMCs. The CDR3 nucleotides read TGTGCCAGCAGTTATGGACAGTTCAATCAGCCCCAGCATTTT. As protein: CASSYGQFNQPQHF.